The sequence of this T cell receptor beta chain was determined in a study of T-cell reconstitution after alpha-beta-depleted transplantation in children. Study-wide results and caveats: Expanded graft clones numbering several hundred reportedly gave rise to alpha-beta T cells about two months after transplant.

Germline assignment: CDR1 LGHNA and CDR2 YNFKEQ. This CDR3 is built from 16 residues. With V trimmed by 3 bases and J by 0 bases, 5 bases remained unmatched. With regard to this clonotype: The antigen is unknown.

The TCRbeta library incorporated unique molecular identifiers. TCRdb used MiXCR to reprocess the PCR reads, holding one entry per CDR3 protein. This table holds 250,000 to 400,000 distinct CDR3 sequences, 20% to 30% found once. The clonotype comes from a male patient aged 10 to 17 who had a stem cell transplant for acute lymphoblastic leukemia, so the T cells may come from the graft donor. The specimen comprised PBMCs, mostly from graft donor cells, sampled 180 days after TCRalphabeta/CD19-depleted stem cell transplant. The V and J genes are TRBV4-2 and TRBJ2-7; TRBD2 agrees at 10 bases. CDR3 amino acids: CASSQVGTSASYEQYF. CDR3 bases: TGTGCCAGCAGCCAGGTCGGGACTAGCGCCTCCTACGAGCAGTACTTC.